Each of the 10 T cell receptor beta chains below was sequenced from the same sample in a study of T cell responses to AZD1222 COVID-19 vaccine. Some clones are missing from TCRdb's copy, which holds only in-frame ones; the method was immunoSEQ multiplex PCR. The sample records 85,000 to 90,000 clones, over 85% being singletons. This specimen was peripheral blood, taken on day 0 of AZD1222 vaccination. Every receptor here comes from an adult in good health.

The chain carries TRBV5-6 and TRBJ2-7, with a possible D match to TRBD1 (5 bases). Germline CDR1 and CDR2: SGHDT and YYEEEE. V was trimmed by 1 base and J by 3 bases, leaving 11 bases between them. The CDR3 runs to 14 residues. CDR3 sequence reads: CASSLRGLSYEQYF. CDR3 nucleotides: TGTGCCAGCAGCTTGAGGGGTCTAAGCTACGAGCAGTACTTC.

Of note for this clone: Compared with germline, one end of the junction differs, possibly owing to a read error. The V call is TRBV6-2 or TRBV6-3, the J call TRBJ1-2, with D tentatively TRBD1 (5 bases). Per germline, CDR1 MNHEY and CDR2 SVGEGT. The CDR3 has 11 amino acids. Here the CDR3 reads CASSYDWGLNF. The CDR3 coding sequence is TGTGCCAGCAGTTATGATTGGGGACTCAACTTC.

Of note for this clone: This same CDR3 is encoded by further DNA sequences in the sample. V gene TRBV3-1 (or the pseudogene TRBV3-2) combines with J gene TRBJ1-5, with a weak D call TRBD1 (5 bases). The V end was cut by 4 bases, the J end by 7 bases, with 11 bases between. Germline lookup yields CDR1 LGHDT and CDR2 YNNKEL (reference sequence). The CDR3 contains 13 residues. CDR3 in DNA: TGTGCCAGCAGCCCATCGACAGCCCAGCCCCAGCATTTT. Protein: CASSPSTAQPQHF.

This chain connects TRBV27 to TRBJ1-6; 11 nucleotides match TRBD1. The CDR3 contains 14 residues. V lost 6 bases and J lost 10; bases outside the gene matches: 5. Germline V gene sequence: CDR1 MNHEY, CDR2 SMNVEV (reference sequence). The CDR3 nucleotides are TGTGCCAGCAGACGGACAGGGGGCCTCTCACCCCTCCACTTT. This translates into CASRRTGGLSPLHF.

CDR3 bases: TGTGCCAGCAGCGTAGACATCATGAACACTGAAGCTTTCTTT. This sequence encodes CASSVDIMNTEAFF. This chain uses TRBV9 with TRBJ1-1; D is undetermined. This CDR3 region has 14 residues. From germline, CDR1 is SGDLS and CDR2 YYNGEE. Trimming removed 0 bases from V and 0 bases from J, with 6 bases in between.

This sequence joins TRBV7-8 and TRBJ2-1; 8 bases match TRBD2. The CDR3 consists of 15 residues. The V gene's germline CDR1 is SGHVS and CDR2 FQNEAQ. V lost 2 bases, J lost 2 bases, and 2 bases stayed unmatched. The CDR3 DNA reads TGTGCCAGCAGCTTAAACGGGGGGGCCTACAATGAGCAGTTCTTC. Its protein product is CASSLNGGAYNEQFF. The variable domain in full, completed from reference TRBV7-8 and TRBJ2-1, reads GAGVSQSPRYKVAKRGQDVALRCDPISGHVSLFWYQQALGQGPEFLTYFQNEAQLDKSGLPSDRFFAERPEGSVSTLKIQRTQQEDSAVYLCASSLNGGAYNEQFFGPGTRLTVL.

The gene calls are TRBV6-5 and TRBJ1-1; weak D call: TRBD1 (5 bases). The CDR3 runs 15 residues. Germline CDR1 and CDR2: MNHEY and SVGAGI. Trimming pared 7 bases from V and 0 bases from J, leaving 15 bases between. Here the CDR3 DNA reads TGTGCCAGCAAACTTTCAGGGTCTGTGAACACTGAAGCTTTCTTT. Translating it yields CASKLSGSVNTEAFF.

The rearrangement links TRBV30 to TRBJ2-5, with 13 bases fitting TRBD2. Looked up from germline, CDR1 is GTSNPN and CDR2 is SVGIG (reference sequence). The V and J ends lost 0 bases and 2 bases, in that order; junction bases with no gene match: 9. This CDR3 is 18 amino acids long. The CDR3 here is CAWSVPRGTSGKQETQYF. CDR3 coding DNA: TGTGCCTGGAGTGTCCCTCGGGGGACTAGCGGGAAACAAGAGACCCAGTACTTC. The variable domain in full, completed from reference TRBV30 and TRBJ2-5, reads SQTIHQWPATLVQPVGSPLSLECTVEGTSNPNLYWYRQAAGRGLQLLFYSVGIGQISSEVPQNLSASRPQDRQFILSSKKLLLSDSGFYLCAWSVPRGTSGKQETQYFGPGTRLLVL.

The chain recombines TRBV3-1 (or the pseudogene TRBV3-2) with TRBJ1-3, with a weak D call TRBD1 (5 bases). The CDR3 loop spans 16 amino acids. V was cut by 1 base and J by 2 bases, with 12 bases left in between. Germline CDR1 and CDR2: LGHDT and YNNKEL (reference sequence). CDR3 bases: TGTGCCAGCAGCCAAGGGGGCAGGGTTGCTGGAAACACCATATATTTT. The encoded protein is CASSQGGRVAGNTIYF.

The chain links TRBV11-3 to TRBJ1-2, with 9 nucleotides matching TRBD1. Germline V gives CDR1 SGHNT, CDR2 YENEEA. The CDR3 spans 16 residues. V trimming: 5 bases; J trimming: 1 base; junction bases outside the gene matches: 8. The CDR3 nucleotides are TGTGCCAGCAGCGATCCCGGGACAGGGATTAACTATGGCTACACCTTC. It yields the protein CASSDPGTGINYGYTF.